Reported below is one T cell receptor beta chain. Antigen: not known. The source of the sample is a study of blood T cells in healthy people across ages. Germline values: CDR1 SGHTA, CDR2 FQGNSA. V shed 5 bases and J 1 base; nucleotides not matched to a gene: 14. The CDR3 is 20 amino acids. Notes on the study in general: Across the age range, TCR beta diversity per million T cells fell in a roughly linear way.

Together with a sample-barcoded 5' primer, a J-beta primer mix was included in a second PCR lasting about 7 to 11 cycles. TCRdb re-called the 5' RACE reads through MiXCR, storing one row per CDR3 protein. The table lists some 700,000 distinct CDR3 sequences, 43% of them singletons. The V and J genes are TRBV7-2 and TRBJ2-3; 14 positions agree with TRBD2. Sequences were obtained from blood. The TCR was taken from a woman aged 55-69 years in good health. The CDR3 sequence is CASSPTWLTSGRVRTDTQYF. The CDR3 DNA reads TGTGCCAGCAGCCCCACTTGGTTGACTAGCGGGAGGGTCCGCACAGATACGCAGTATTTT.